These T cell receptor beta chains were read from a single sample in a study of shared clonotypes between healthy human individuals. Generated by immunoSEQ multiplex PCR, the TCRdb table keeps only in-frame clones and is missing some. The table records under 850,000 clones, about 92% of them present only once. The sequenced sample consisted of naive CD8+ T cells sorted from blood. The receptor set was obtained from a man aged 30 to 45 in good health. CDR3s include the opening cysteine and the closing phenylalanine or tryptophan. A D gene is named only where the DNA matches it firmly. The size of a clone is reported for some rows only, either as once, few or many, or as a class for expanded clones.

D gene: TRBD2; V gene: TRBV4-3; J gene: TRBJ2-1; clone size: .; CDR3 protein: CASSQERLAGENEQFF; CDR3 DNA: TGCGCCAGCAGCCAAGAGAGACTAGCGGGAGAAAATGAGCAGTTCTTC
D gene: TRBD2; V gene: TRBV2; J gene: TRBJ2-1; clone size: .; CDR3 protein: CASSGLAGGSYNEQFF; CDR3 DNA: TGTGCCAGCAGTGGACTAGCGGGAGGGTCCTACAATGAGCAGTTCTTC
D gene: .; V gene: TRBV9; J gene: TRBJ1-2; clone size: .; CDR3 protein: CASSGPGYTF; CDR3 DNA: TGTGCCAGCAGCGGCCCTGGCTACACCTTC
D gene: TRBD1; V gene: TRBV6-1; J gene: TRBJ1-1; clone size: .; CDR3 protein: CASIWARGTEAFF; CDR3 DNA: TGTGCCAGCATCTGGGCCAGGGGGACTGAAGCTTTCTTT
D gene: .; V gene: TRBV29-1; J gene: TRBJ2-2; clone size: .; CDR3 protein: CSVEEDYNTGELFF; CDR3 DNA: TGCAGCGTTGAAGAGGATTATAACACCGGGGAGCTGTTTTTT
D gene: .; V gene: TRBV19; J gene: TRBJ1-5; clone size: .; CDR3 protein: CASSPTGNQPQHF; CDR3 DNA: TGTGCCAGTAGCCCTACAGGGAATCAGCCCCAGCATTTT
D gene: TRBD2; V gene: TRBV2; J gene: TRBJ2-7; clone size: .; CDR3 protein: CANSKRERAYEQYF; CDR3 DNA: TGTGCCAACTCGAAGCGGGAGAGAGCCTACGAGCAGTACTTC
D gene: .; V gene: TRBV6-1; J gene: TRBJ2-1; clone size: .; CDR3 protein: CASSEGGGAYNEQFF; CDR3 DNA: TGTGCCAGCAGTGAAGGCGGGGGCGCCTACAATGAGCAGTTCTTC
D gene: .; V gene: TRBV2; J gene: TRBJ2-1; clone size: .; CDR3 protein: CAAEGRRNEQFF; CDR3 DNA: TGTGCCGCGGAGGGACGGAGAAATGAGCAGTTCTTC
D gene: .; V gene: TRBV11-2; J gene: TRBJ2-2; clone size: .; CDR3 protein: CASGPPGYGELFF; CDR3 DNA: TGTGCCAGCGGACCCCCGGGGTACGGGGAGCTGTTTTTT
D gene: TRBD1; V gene: TRBV10-2; J gene: TRBJ1-5; clone size: .; CDR3 protein: CASSPGQNQPQHF; CDR3 DNA: TGCGCCAGCAGTCCGGGACAGAATCAGCCCCAGCATTTT
D gene: .; V gene: TRBV27; J gene: TRBJ1-5; clone size: .; CDR3 protein: CASSLLTGNQPQHF; CDR3 DNA: TGTGCCAGCAGTTTATTAACAGGGAATCAGCCCCAGCATTTT
D gene: .; V gene: TRBV7-8; J gene: TRBJ2-7; clone size: .; CDR3 protein: CASLDPGQTSTYEQYF; CDR3 DNA: TGTGCCAGCTTGGACCCGGGGCAGACCAGCACCTACGAGCAGTACTTC
D gene: .; V gene: TRBV11-2; J gene: TRBJ2-1; clone size: .; CDR3 protein: CASRNGPGSRLYEQFF; CDR3 DNA: TGTGCCAGCAGAAACGGGCCTGGGTCCAGGTTATATGAGCAGTTCTTC
D gene: .; V gene: TRBV11-2; J gene: TRBJ2-3; clone size: .; CDR3 protein: CASSLDSRADTQYF; CDR3 DNA: TGTGCCAGCAGCCTGGACAGTCGAGCAGATACGCAGTATTTT
D gene: TRBD1; V gene: TRBV7-2; J gene: TRBJ1-3; clone size: .; CDR3 protein: CARNISRQGSGNTIYF; CDR3 DNA: TGTGCCAGGAACATATCCCGACAGGGGTCTGGAAACACCATATATTTT
D gene: .; V gene: TRBV5-5; J gene: TRBJ2-1; clone size: .; CDR3 protein: CASRVPGRNEQFF; CDR3 DNA: TGTGCCAGCAGAGTCCCAGGGAGGAATGAGCAGTTCTTC
D gene: .; V gene: TRBV27; J gene: TRBJ2-7; clone size: .; CDR3 protein: CASSWRQGYEQYF; CDR3 DNA: TGTGCCAGCAGTTGGCGTCAGGGGTACGAGCAGTACTTC
D gene: TRBD1; V gene: TRBV7-9; J gene: TRBJ2-1; clone size: .; CDR3 protein: CASSPGQGFYEQFF; CDR3 DNA: TGTGCCAGCAGCCCCGGACAGGGATTCTATGAGCAGTTCTTC
D gene: TRBD2; V gene: TRBV5-4; J gene: TRBJ2-1; clone size: .; CDR3 protein: CASSLGGSGNEQFF; CDR3 DNA: TGTGCCAGCAGCTTGGGCGGGAGTGGGAATGAGCAGTTCTTC
D gene: .; V gene: TRBV13; J gene: TRBJ2-7; clone size: once; CDR3 protein: CASSQGPQGYEQYF; CDR3 DNA: TGTGCCAGCAGCCAAGGACCACAGGGCTACGAGCAGTACTTC
D gene: TRBD2; V gene: TRBV5-6; J gene: TRBJ2-1; clone size: .; CDR3 protein: CASSFWLAGGASGNEQFF; CDR3 DNA: TGTGCCAGCAGCTTTTGGCTAGCGGGAGGTGCCTCGGGCAATGAGCAGTTCTTC
D gene: .; V gene: TRBV28; J gene: TRBJ1-5; clone size: few; CDR3 protein: CASSLFDSNQPQHF; CDR3 DNA: TGTGCCAGCAGTTTATTTGATAGCAATCAGCCCCAGCATTTT
D gene: TRBD1; V gene: TRBV5-8; J gene: TRBJ2-7; clone size: .; CDR3 protein: CASSFRTGDRYEQYF; CDR3 DNA: TGTGCCAGCAGCTTCAGGACAGGGGATCGCTACGAGCAGTACTTC
D gene: TRBD1; V gene: TRBV12-5; J gene: TRBJ1-5; clone size: .; CDR3 protein: CASGPQQGANQPQHF; CDR3 DNA: TGTGCTAGTGGACCTCAACAGGGGGCAAATCAGCCCCAGCATTTT
D gene: .; V gene: TRBV4-1; J gene: TRBJ1-1; clone size: .; CDR3 protein: CASSQDPGGVTEAFF; CDR3 DNA: TGCGCCAGCAGCCAAGATCCCGGGGGGGTGACTGAAGCTTTCTTT
D gene: .; V gene: TRBV10-3; J gene: TRBJ2-1; clone size: .; CDR3 protein: CAISEGGTNEQFF; CDR3 DNA: TGTGCCATCAGTGAGGGCGGTACAAATGAGCAGTTCTTC
D gene: .; V gene: TRBV10-3; J gene: TRBJ2-2; clone size: .; CDR3 protein: CATLSSGELFF; CDR3 DNA: TGTGCCACCCTGAGCAGCGGGGAGCTGTTTTTT
D gene: .; V gene: TRBV9; J gene: TRBJ1-2; clone size: .; CDR3 protein: CASSPRNAGTIYGYTF; CDR3 DNA: TGTGCCAGCAGCCCCCGGAACGCCGGGACTATCTATGGCTACACCTTC
D gene: TRBD1; V gene: TRBV30; J gene: TRBJ1-1; clone size: .; CDR3 protein: CAWSLPDRGYTEAFF; CDR3 DNA: TGTGCCTGGAGTTTACCAGACAGGGGTTACACTGAAGCTTTCTTT
D gene: .; V gene: TRBV29-1; J gene: TRBJ2-1; clone size: once; CDR3 protein: CSVDAPNANEQFF; CDR3 DNA: TGCAGCGTTGACGCCCCGAATGCCAATGAGCAGTTCTTC
D gene: TRBD2; V gene: TRBV25-1; J gene: TRBJ2-1; clone size: .; CDR3 protein: CASSDGLAGGNEQFF; CDR3 DNA: TGTGCCAGCAGTGATGGACTAGCGGGAGGCAATGAGCAGTTCTTC
D gene: TRBD2; V gene: TRBV5-1; J gene: TRBJ2-3; clone size: .; CDR3 protein: CASSLGLAGVSGTDTQYF; CDR3 DNA: TGCGCCAGCAGCTTGGGGCTAGCGGGAGTTTCGGGCACAGATACGCAGTATTTT
D gene: .; V gene: TRBV27; J gene: TRBJ2-1; clone size: .; CDR3 protein: CASSFGGQQFF; CDR3 DNA: TGTGCCAGCAGTTTCGGAGGACAGCAGTTCTTC
D gene: TRBD2; V gene: TRBV5-6; J gene: TRBJ2-7; clone size: .; CDR3 protein: CASNPSRLAGVGFWYEQYF; CDR3 DNA: TGTGCCAGCAACCCTTCGCGGCTAGCGGGAGTCGGGTTTTGGTACGAGCAGTACTTC
D gene: .; V gene: TRBV5-4; J gene: TRBJ2-2; clone size: .; CDR3 protein: CATWRGNTGELFF; CDR3 DNA: TGTGCAACTTGGAGGGGGAACACCGGGGAGCTGTTTTTT
D gene: TRBD1; V gene: TRBV7-6; J gene: TRBJ2-2; clone size: .; CDR3 protein: CASSLRTGSAGELFF; CDR3 DNA: TGTGCCAGCAGCCTCCGGACAGGGTCGGCCGGGGAGCTGTTTTTT
D gene: .; V gene: TRBV5-6; J gene: TRBJ2-7; clone size: .; CDR3 protein: CASSLGGNPYEQYF; CDR3 DNA: TGTGCCAGCAGCCTAGGGGGGAATCCTTACGAGCAGTACTTC
D gene: TRBD1; V gene: TRBV10-3; J gene: TRBJ2-1; clone size: once; CDR3 protein: CAISESDDRDRVYNEQFF; CDR3 DNA: TGTGCCATCAGTGAGTCCGACGACCGGGACAGGGTCTACAATGAGCAGTTCTTC
D gene: .; V gene: TRBV4-1; J gene: TRBJ2-5; clone size: .; CDR3 protein: CASSTPSETQYF; CDR3 DNA: TGCGCCAGCAGTACGCCGAGTGAGACCCAGTACTTC
D gene: TRBD2; V gene: TRBV9; J gene: TRBJ2-1; clone size: .; CDR3 protein: CASSDSGSYNEQFF; CDR3 DNA: TGTGCCAGCAGCGATAGCGGGAGTTACAATGAGCAGTTCTTC
D gene: TRBD1; V gene: TRBV5-4; J gene: TRBJ2-6; clone size: .; CDR3 protein: CASSLIQGAPGANVLTF; CDR3 DNA: TGTGCCAGCAGCTTAATCCAGGGGGCGCCTGGGGCCAACGTCCTGACTTTC
D gene: .; V gene: TRBV5-1; J gene: TRBJ2-3; clone size: once; CDR3 protein: CASSPGTRTDTQYF; CDR3 DNA: TGCGCCAGCAGCCCCGGGACCCGAACAGATACGCAGTATTTT
D gene: .; V gene: TRBV5-1; J gene: TRBJ2-7; clone size: .; CDR3 protein: CASSLERDSIYEQYF; CDR3 DNA: TGCGCCAGCAGCTTGGAACGGGACTCTATCTACGAGCAGTACTTC
D gene: TRBD1; V gene: TRBV19; J gene: TRBJ2-7; clone size: .; CDR3 protein: CASSKTGLEQYF; CDR3 DNA: TGTGCCAGTAGTAAGACAGGGTTGGAGCAGTACTTC
D gene: .; V gene: TRBV11-3; J gene: TRBJ2-1; clone size: .; CDR3 protein: CASSLESWGSYNEQFF; CDR3 DNA: TGTGCCAGCAGCCTTGAAAGCTGGGGCTCCTACAATGAGCAGTTCTTC
D gene: TRBD2; V gene: TRBV28; J gene: TRBJ2-3; clone size: .; CDR3 protein: CASSTRAVAGVLYTQYF; CDR3 DNA: TGTGCCAGCAGCACACGTGCGGTAGCGGGAGTCTTATATACGCAGTATTTT
D gene: .; V gene: TRBV2; J gene: TRBJ1-1; clone size: .; CDR3 protein: CASSAEGEPPGEAFF; CDR3 DNA: TGTGCCAGCAGTGCGGAGGGGGAACCTCCGGGGGAAGCTTTCTTT
D gene: .; V gene: TRBV5-5; J gene: TRBJ2-1; clone size: .; CDR3 protein: CASEARESYNEQFF; CDR3 DNA: TGTGCCAGCGAAGCAAGGGAATCCTACAATGAGCAGTTCTTC
D gene: .; V gene: TRBV7-9; J gene: TRBJ2-7; clone size: few; CDR3 protein: CASSLSWDEQYF; CDR3 DNA: TGTGCCAGCAGCTTATCTTGGGACGAGCAGTACTTC
D gene: TRBD2; V gene: TRBV27; J gene: TRBJ2-1; clone size: once; CDR3 protein: CASSRPSGYSNNEQFF; CDR3 DNA: TGTGCCAGCAGTCGACCTAGCGGGTATTCCAACAATGAGCAGTTCTTC
D gene: .; V gene: TRBV10-1; J gene: TRBJ2-2; clone size: few; CDR3 protein: CASSEPHSGELFF; CDR3 DNA: TGCGCCAGCAGTGAGCCTCACTCCGGGGAGCTGTTTTTT
D gene: TRBD1; V gene: TRBV29-1; J gene: TRBJ2-7; clone size: .; CDR3 protein: CSVEGPGTGFYEQYF; CDR3 DNA: TGCAGCGTTGAAGGTCCCGGGACAGGATTCTACGAGCAGTACTTC
D gene: TRBD1; V gene: TRBV27; J gene: TRBJ2-7; clone size: .; CDR3 protein: CASSKTGLHEQYF; CDR3 DNA: TGTGCCAGCAGTAAGACAGGGCTCCACGAGCAGTACTTC
D gene: .; V gene: TRBV27; J gene: TRBJ1-5; clone size: .; CDR3 protein: CASSPQGHHQPQHF; CDR3 DNA: TGTGCCAGCAGTCCTCAGGGACACCATCAGCCCCAGCATTTT
D gene: .; V gene: TRBV7-9; J gene: TRBJ2-2; clone size: .; CDR3 protein: CASSFLTGYTGELFF; CDR3 DNA: TGTGCCAGCAGCTTCTTAACAGGGTACACCGGGGAGCTGTTTTTT
D gene: .; V gene: TRBV6-6; J gene: TRBJ1-5; clone size: .; CDR3 protein: CASTSPGEGPYQPQHF; CDR3 DNA: TGTGCCAGCACTTCCCCTGGGGAGGGGCCCTATCAGCCCCAGCATTTT
D gene: TRBD1; V gene: TRBV5-1; J gene: TRBJ2-1; clone size: once; CDR3 protein: CASSGGQGLLDEQFF; CDR3 DNA: TGCGCCAGCAGCGGGGGACAGGGGCTGTTGGATGAGCAGTTCTTC
D gene: .; V gene: TRBV19; J gene: TRBJ2-2; clone size: .; CDR3 protein: CASSVAGSTGELFF; CDR3 DNA: TGTGCCAGTAGTGTGGCTGGCTCGACCGGGGAGCTGTTTTTT